This T cell receptor (beta chain) is drawn from a study of human T cells and chemical hapten exposure. This clonotype was counted at least ten times. TCRdb called the 5' RACE reads again in MiXCR, with one record for every CDR3 protein. The sample comprises about 80,000 distinct CDR3 sequences, roughly 7.7% of which are singletons, and under 3% rests with the top ten. Unfractionated whole blood was the source from which total RNA was extracted. The CDR3 has 16 amino acids. Germline V lookup: CDR1 SGHTA, CDR2 FQGNSA. Trimming cost V 1 base and J 5 bases, with 14 bases left between them. The clonotype comes from a male donor in good health. The chain employs TRBV7-2 and TRBJ2-2; D might be TRBD2 (7 bases). The CDR3 protein is CASSLGVGGRTGELFF. The CDR3 nucleotides read TGTGCCAGCAGCTTAGGAGTGGGGGGGCGAACCGGGGAGCTGTTTTTT. Full variable domain (outside the CDR3, taken from reference TRBV7-2 and TRBJ2-2): GAGVSQSPSNKVTEKGKDVELRCDPISGHTALYWYRQSLGQGLEFLIYFQGNSAPDKSGLPSDRFSAERTGGSVSTLTIQRTQQEDSAVYLCASSLGVGGRTGELFFGEGSRLTVL.